This T cell receptor (beta chain) was sequenced during a study of blood T cell repertoires in COVID-19. Participants reported their clinical history, and cohort assignment relied on those reports. Profiled with immunoSEQ multiplex PCR; TCRdb holds only in-frame clones, not every one. The top ten hold approximately 4% of the sample, which has a few hundred thousand clones, approximately 83% seen once. Germline CDR1 is LNHDA and CDR2 is SQIVND (reference sequence). V lost 3 bases, J lost 10 bases, and 24 bases lay in between. This CDR3 has 16 residues. Only one count was recorded for this clone. Specimen: PBMCs or T cells enriched from blood (not recorded which). This TCR derives from a woman aged 40-49 years with acute COVID-19. This sequence joins TRBV19 and TRBJ1-1; D not resolved. CDR3 bases: TGTGCCAGTAGTATTGAGGCACCAACGACGCAAGTTGCAGCTTTCTTT. Protein product: CASSIEAPTTQVAAFF.